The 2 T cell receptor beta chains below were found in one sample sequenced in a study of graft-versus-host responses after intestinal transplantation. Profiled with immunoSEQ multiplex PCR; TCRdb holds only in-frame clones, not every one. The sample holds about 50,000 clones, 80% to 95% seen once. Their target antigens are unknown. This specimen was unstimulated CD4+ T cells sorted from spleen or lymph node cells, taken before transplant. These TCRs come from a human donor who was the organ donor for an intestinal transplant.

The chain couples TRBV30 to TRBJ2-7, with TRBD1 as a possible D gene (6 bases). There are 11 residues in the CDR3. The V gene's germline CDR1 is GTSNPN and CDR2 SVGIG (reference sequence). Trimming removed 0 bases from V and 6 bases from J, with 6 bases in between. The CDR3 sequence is CAWSVQGEQYF. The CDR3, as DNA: TGTGCCTGGAGTGTACAGGGCGAGCAGTACTTC.

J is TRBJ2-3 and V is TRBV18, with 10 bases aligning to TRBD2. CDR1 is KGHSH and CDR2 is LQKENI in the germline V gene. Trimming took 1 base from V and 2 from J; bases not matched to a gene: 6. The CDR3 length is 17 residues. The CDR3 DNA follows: TGTGCCAGCTCACCACGGGTAGCGGGAGGCAACACAGATACGCAGTATTTT. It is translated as CASSPRVAGGNTDTQYF.